Presented here are 11 T cell receptor beta chains from one specimen sequenced in a study of response to subunit inactivated influenza vaccine. TCRdb re-called the RT-PCR reads through MiXCR, storing one row per CDR3 protein. The sample lists hundreds of thousands of distinct CDR3 sequences; approximately 14% were seen once. The source material was PBMCs from blood, sampled less than 13 days after vaccination. Receptor source: a man aged 50-59 years who received an inactivated influenza vaccine.

This sequence joins TRBV2 and TRBJ2-3; D ambiguous. Germline V CDR1 and CDR2: SNHLY, FYNNEI. V was shortened by 5 bases and J by 3 bases, with 15 bases between the two germline ends. This CDR3 comprises 15 residues. CDR3 DNA: TGTGCCAGCAGTAGGACCAGGTCCTCAACAGATACGCAGTATTTT. It is translated as CASSRTRSSTDTQYF.

The rearrangement uses TRBV2 and TRBJ2-3; 7 bases align to TRBD2. The V gene's germline CDR1 is SNHLY and CDR2 FYNNEI. Unmatched junction bases numbered 10, after V lost 1 base and J lost 0 bases. The CDR3 length is 18 residues. CDR3 region: CASSEGYFRAGSTDTQYF. CDR3 DNA: TGTGCCAGCAGTGAAGGATATTTTAGAGCGGGGAGCACAGATACGCAGTATTTT.

This clonotype was counted a few times. The rearrangement links TRBV19 to TRBJ2-2; possibly TRBD1 for D (5 bases). The length of the CDR3 is 14 residues. V was trimmed by 6 bases and J by 2 bases, leaving 10 bases between them. CDR1 LNHDA and CDR2 SQIVND come from the germline V gene (reference sequence). The CDR3 DNA reads as TGTGCCAGTAGACTTAGGGGAAACACCGGGGAGCTGTTTTTT. As protein: CASRLRGNTGELFF.

The gene calls are TRBV30 and TRBJ1-3; D remains ambiguous. The CDR3 sequence is 13 residues long. CDR1 and CDR2 (germline): GTSNPN, SVGIG (reference sequence). V lost 4 bases and J lost 11, with 18 bases in between. The CDR3 DNA reads TGTGCCTGGACACCGGACCGTGGAGTCGCCATATATTTT. Its translation: CAWTPDRGVAIYF.

V and J are TRBV27 and TRBJ2-7, with 7 bases aligning to TRBD1. Germline-derived CDR1 and CDR2 are MNHEY and SMNVEV (reference sequence). The CDR3 loop spans 14 amino acids. The V gene end was trimmed by 2 bases and the J gene end by 2 bases; junction bases not matched to a gene: 3. The CDR3: CASSLRDRTYEQYF. CDR3 DNA sequence: TGTGCCAGCAGTTTACGGGACAGAACCTACGAGCAGTACTTC.

The chain recombines TRBV19 with TRBJ2-2; 12 positions match TRBD2. Unmatched junction bases numbered 6, after V lost 5 bases and J lost 5 bases. The CDR3 consists of 16 residues. CDR1 and CDR2 from the germline V gene are LNHDA and SQIVND (reference sequence). The CDR3 DNA is TGTGCCAGTAGTCAACTAGCGGGAGGTCGTACCGGGGAGCTGTTTTTT. This encodes CASSQLAGGRTGELFF.

The V call is TRBV20-1, the J call TRBJ2-1; no clear D gene. Trimming stripped 5 bases from V and 4 bases from J, with 3 bases between. The V gene's germline CDR1 is DFQATT and CDR2 SNEGSKA (reference sequence). The CDR3 is made up of 10 amino acids. CDR3 in DNA: TGCAGTGCTTTTTACAATGAGCAGTTCTTC. It codes for CSAFYNEQFF.

As to this clonotype: A junction boundary mismatches the germline segment, possibly from a read error. This chain joins TRBV7-2 and TRBJ1-2, with 9 bases identical to TRBD1. The CDR3 runs 14 residues. Germline V CDR1 and CDR2: SGHTA, FQGNSA. The CDR3 spells CASSDNRGRLGYTF. The CDR3 nucleotides read TGTGCCAGCAGCGATAACAGGGGGCGCTTAGGCTACACTTTC.

This chain connects TRBV20-1 to TRBJ2-7, with 9 bases that match TRBD2. Germline assignment: CDR1 DFQATT and CDR2 SNEGSKA (reference sequence). V shed 0 bases and J 4 bases; nucleotides not matched to a gene: 7. The CDR3 runs to 15 residues. The CDR3 bases are TGCAGTGCTAGAGATGGCGGGAGGGGCGGTTACGAGCAGTACTTC. Protein product: CSARDGGRGGYEQYF.

V is TRBV5-6 and J is TRBJ2-1; unclear D gene. Trimming left V 0 bases short and J 4 bases short, with 11 bases between. The CDR3 has 15 residues. CDR1 and CDR2 from the germline V gene are SGHDT and YYEEEE. The chain's CDR3 is CASSLEPSLYNEQFF. DNA for the CDR3: TGTGCCAGCAGCTTGGAGCCCAGCTTATACAATGAGCAGTTCTTC.

J is TRBJ1-2 and V is TRBV6-1; 7 nucleotides line up with TRBD1. This CDR3 spans 13 amino acids. The germline gives CDR1 MNHNS, CDR2 SASEGT. After removal of 4 bases from V and 4 bases from J, the junction contained 3 bases not matched to a gene. CDR3 loop: CASSGAGGYGYTF. As DNA, the CDR3 is TGTGCCAGCAGTGGAGCAGGGGGCTATGGCTACACCTTC.